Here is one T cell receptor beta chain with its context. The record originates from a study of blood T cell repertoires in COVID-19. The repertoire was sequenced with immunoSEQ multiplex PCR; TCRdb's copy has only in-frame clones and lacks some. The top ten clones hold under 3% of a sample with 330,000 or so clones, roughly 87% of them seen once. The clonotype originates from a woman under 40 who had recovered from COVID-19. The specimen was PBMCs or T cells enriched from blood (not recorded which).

This chain's CDR3 is CASSPLTNIGTPSSYEQYF. The CDR3 region has the DNA TGTGCCAGCAGCCCCCTTACGAATATAGGGACTCCTAGCTCCTACGAGCAGTACTTC. The chain carries TRBV9 and TRBJ2-7, with D perhaps TRBD2 (6 bases). CDR3 length equals 19 residues. The V end lost 4 bases, the J end lost 0 bases, and 26 bases lay between the germline ends. Germline assignment: CDR1 SGDLS and CDR2 YYNGEE.